This TCR beta chain was sequenced for a study of PD-L1 blockade in urothelial cancer. In the study overall: The year 2014 saw patients start atezolizumab, 1,200 mg intravenously every 3 weeks. At 3 weeks (second dose) and 6 weeks after starting treatment, blood was analyzed. Blood yielded a median of roughly 140,000 T cells per sample.

Only in-frame clones appear in the TCRdb table, and some are missing; sequencing was by immunoSEQ multiplex PCR. The sample lists 57,000 or so clones, over 70% occurring once. To note about this clone: The antigen remains unidentified.

V lost 5 bases, J lost 4 bases, and 16 bases lay in between. The CDR3 consists of 14 residues. Germline V CDR1 and CDR2: SGHRS, YFSETQ. Study results and limitations: Stronger expansion of tumor-associated clones in blood at 3 weeks distinguished durable-benefit patients.

The clonotype comes from a man between 70 and 80 years old with urothelial cancer. The chain has TRBV5-1 and TRBJ2-7, with a weak D call TRBD2 (5 bases). Material: PBMCs, obtained around atezolizumab (anti-PD-L1) treatment. CDR3 loop: CASSSEGDRYEQYF. The CDR3 nucleotides read TGCGCCAGCAGTTCAGAGGGAGACCGGTACGAGCAGTACTTC.